The 14 T cell receptor beta chains below come from one sample, sequenced in a study of blood T cell repertoires in COVID-19. Data came from immunoSEQ multiplex PCR; TCRdb stores just in-frame clones and leaves some out. The profile covers around 190,000 clones, with around 82% appearing a single time and approximately 16% taken by the ten largest. Source material: PBMCs or T cells enriched from blood (not recorded which). The receptors were gathered from a woman aged 50 to 60 with acute COVID-19.

V gene TRBV5-5 combines with J gene TRBJ1-4; 7 nucleotides line up with TRBD1. Trimming removed 4 bases from V and 5 bases from J; junction bases left unmatched: 11. Germline V gives CDR1 SGHKS, CDR2 YYEKEE (reference sequence). The CDR3 contains 16 residues. CDR3 coding DNA: TGTGCCAGCAGCCGAGGGGGCCTAATTAGGAATGAAAAACTGTTTTTT. Translating gives CASSRGGLIRNEKLFF.

This clone was recorded once. V and J are TRBV28 and TRBJ1-4; D perhaps matches TRBD1 (6 bases). Looked up from germline, CDR1 is MDHEN and CDR2 is SYDVKM. CDR3 length: 15 amino acids. V was shortened by 8 bases and J by 0 bases, with 13 bases between the two germline ends. CDR3 in DNA: TGTGCCAGCGTGAAAAGGACAGCAACTAATGAAAAACTGTTTTTT. It yields the protein CASVKRTATNEKLFF.

The chain is built from TRBV5-8 and TRBJ2-7, with TRBD2 as a possible D gene (6 bases). In germline, CDR1 is SGHTS, CDR2 YDEGEE. The CDR3 runs 14 residues. With 4 bases removed from V and 6 bases from J, the gap between germline ends came to 17 bases. The CDR3 DNA is TGTGCCAGCAGCCTAACCGGGACTCAACGCGAGCAGTACGTC. Its protein product is CASSLTGTQREQYV.

In its sample, this clone was seen a few times. V and J are TRBV7-9 and TRBJ1-1, with D tentatively TRBD1 (5 bases). Trimming left V 6 bases short and J 5 bases short, with 13 bases between. The length of the CDR3 is 13 residues. The germline V gene has CDR1 SEHNR and CDR2 FQNEAQ (reference sequence). The CDR3 bases are TGTGCCAGCAGTAAGGTGGGGGGGACTGAAGCTTTCTTT. This encodes CASSKVGGTEAFF.

J is TRBJ2-1 and V is TRBV3-1 (or the pseudogene TRBV3-2); D is unclear. The CDR3 runs 14 residues. Germline CDR1 is LGHDT and CDR2 is YNNKEL (reference sequence). The V end was cut by 0 bases, the J end by 6 bases, with 9 bases between. CDR3 sequence: CASSQDFRANEQFF. The CDR3 coding sequence is TGTGCCAGCAGCCAAGATTTCCGAGCCAATGAGCAGTTCTTC.

In its sample, this clone was seen a few times. The V and J genes are TRBV24-1 and TRBJ2-3; maybe TRBD1 (6 bases). The CDR3 spans 15 residues. Germline assignment: CDR1 KGHDR and CDR2 SFDVKD. V dropped 7 bases and J dropped 2 bases, with 15 bases sitting between them. For the CDR3, the DNA is TGTGCCACCAGGGGCTCTAACAGGGTCACAGATACGCAGTATTTT. Protein product: CATRGSNRVTDTQYF.

A few counts support this clone. V is TRBV5-5 and J is TRBJ2-3; TRBD2 matches 13 bases. This CDR3 is 20 amino acids long. The J segment lost 0 bases and the V segment lost 2 bases, leaving 12 bases of the junction unmatched. The germline V gene encodes CDR1 SGHKS and CDR2 YYEKEE (reference sequence). The CDR3 DNA follows: TGTGCCAGCAGCTTAGGACTAGCGGGGGCGAGGTTAGGGAGCACAGATACGCAGTATTTT. Encoded protein: CASSLGLAGARLGSTDTQYF.

The chain uses TRBV3-1 (or the pseudogene TRBV3-2) and TRBJ1-2, with 7 bases matching TRBD1. Losses at the gene ends were 1 base for V and 3 bases for J; bases not matched to a gene: 5. Germline V CDR1 and CDR2: LGHDT, YNNKEL (reference sequence). This CDR3 is 15 amino acids long. The CDR3 coding sequence is TGTGCCAGCAGCCAAGTAATGGGACAGCACTATGGCTACACCTTC. Encoded protein: CASSQVMGQHYGYTF.

DNA of the CDR3: TGTGCCAGCAGCCAAGATCTGGGCGGGTGGGTGGAGCAGTTCTTC. It codes for CASSQDLGGWVEQFF. The rearrangement links TRBV3-1 (or the pseudogene TRBV3-2) to TRBJ2-1; perhaps TRBD2 as D (5 bases). This CDR3 is 15 amino acids long. The germline V gene has CDR1 LGHDT and CDR2 YNNKEL (reference sequence). V was trimmed by 0 bases and J by 10 bases, leaving 16 bases between them.

This chain links TRBV28 with TRBJ1-2, with a possible D match to TRBD1 (6 bases). Trimming took off 10 bases at V and 2 bases at J, with 17 bases between the two ends. Looked up from germline, CDR1 is MDHEN and CDR2 is SYDVKM. There are 14 residues in the CDR3. The DNA of the CDR3 is TGTGCCATCACATTGGGGGGGCGGAACTATGGCTACACCTTC. Translation: CAITLGGRNYGYTF.

In its sample, this clone was seen a few times. The junction does not match germline at one end; this may be a read error. The V gene is TRBV30, the J gene TRBJ1-1; D is undetermined. This CDR3 region has 11 residues. CDR1 and CDR2 from the germline V gene are GTSNPN and SVGIG (reference sequence). CDR3 DNA: TGTGCCTGGAGTTACAGTGGCGGGTTAGTCTTT. Residues: CAWSYSGGLVF. The full variable domain, completed using reference TRBV30 and TRBJ1-1, is SQTIHQWPATLVQPVGSPLSLECTVEGTSNPNLYWYRQAAGRGLQLLFYSVGIGQISSEVPQNLSASRPQDRQFILSSKKLLLSDSGFYLCAWSYSGGLVFGQGTRLTVV.

CDR3 DNA: TGCGCCAGCAGCTTGGACGGCAGGCACACCGTGGTTACTTCACCCCTCCACTTT. Its protein product is CASSLDGRHTVVTSPLHF. The rearrangement uses TRBV5-1 and TRBJ1-6; D unclear. V dropped 0 bases and J dropped 9 bases, with 22 bases sitting between them. Germline lookup yields CDR1 SGHRS and CDR2 YFSETQ. CDR3 size: 18 residues.

The V call is TRBV23-1, the J call TRBJ2-2; no clear D. TRBV23-1 falls under the ORF class, with uncertain function. V was cut by 0 bases and J by 0 bases, with 8 bases left in between. There are 16 residues in the CDR3. The CDR3 sequence is CASSQSSPANTGELFF. The CDR3 region has the DNA TGCGCCAGCAGTCAATCTAGCCCCGCGAACACCGGGGAGCTGTTTTTT.

The chain joins TRBV28 to TRBJ1-2; no firm D call. V was clipped by 3 bases and J by 4 bases, with 15 bases between them. The CDR3 is made up of 15 amino acids. CDR1 and CDR2 (germline): MDHEN, SYDVKM. DNA for the CDR3: TGTGCCAGCAGTTTTGGGGAAGTTGAGGGCTATGGCTACACCTTC. It yields the protein CASSFGEVEGYGYTF.